This entry features one TCR beta chain sequence. The data stem from a study of T-cell reconstitution after alpha-beta-depleted transplantation in children. CDR3 size: 16 residues. The germline gives CDR1 DFQATT, CDR2 SNEGSKA (reference sequence). With 6 bases clipped from V and 0 bases from J, the junction kept 9 bases outside the gene matches. Preparation of the TCRbeta library used unique molecular identifiers. TCRdb fed the PCR reads into MiXCR, producing one record per CDR3 protein. Here the sample spans 200,000 to 300,000 distinct CDR3 sequences, about 11% being singletons. This sequence originates from a human donor who donated a stem cell graft to a child with acute lymphoblastic leukemia. The starting material was PBMCs from the stem cell graft donor, obtained from the stem cell graft. The chain is built from TRBV20-1 and TRBJ2-2; 8 bases align to TRBD2. The CDR3 bases are TGCAGTGCCGGCGAACCGGGACTAGCGAACACCGGGGAGCTGTTTTTT. The encoded protein is CSAGEPGLANTGELFF.